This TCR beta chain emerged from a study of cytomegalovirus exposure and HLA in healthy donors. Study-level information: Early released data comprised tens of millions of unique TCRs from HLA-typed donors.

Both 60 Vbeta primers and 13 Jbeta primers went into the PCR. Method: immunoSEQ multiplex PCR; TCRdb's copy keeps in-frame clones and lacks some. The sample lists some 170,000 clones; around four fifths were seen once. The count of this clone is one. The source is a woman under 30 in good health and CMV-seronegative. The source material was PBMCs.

DNA of the CDR3: TGCAGCGTTGACCCTGGGGAGAGCTCCTACAATGAGCAGTTCTTC. This gives the protein CSVDPGESSYNEQFF. The J gene is TRBJ2-1, the V gene TRBV29-1; TRBD2 might be the D (5 bases). The CDR3 loop spans 15 amino acids. V dropped 3 bases and J dropped 0 bases, with 12 bases sitting between them. Germline lookup yields CDR1 SQVTM and CDR2 ANQGSEA.